The 29 T cell receptor beta chains in this list originate from one sample, sequenced in a study of blood T cells in healthy people across ages (dated by TCRdb to the mid-2010s). Receptors were amplified or captured by 5' RACE. Data came from an Illumina HiSeq 2500. A second roughly 7 to 11 cycle PCR used a sample-barcoded 5' primer and a J-beta primer mix. TCRdb itself trimmed the public reads at Q25 with fastp, ran MiXCR and retained productive beta chains. Entries are consolidated by CDR3 protein sequence, retaining the most common genes and DNA. This sample has roughly 680,000 distinct CDR3 sequences in its table, and more than 20% of those were observed once. The ten biggest clones cover roughly 3.7% of the sample. The specimen sequenced was blood. The receptors stem from a man aged 65-85 years in good health.

This rearrangement joins TRBV4-3 to TRBJ2-1; D is possibly TRBD1 or TRBD2 (6 bases each). V lost 0 bases, J lost 1 base, and 13 bases lay in between. The CDR3 length is 17 residues. CDR1 and CDR2 (germline): LGHNA, YSLEER. CDR3 in amino acids: CASSQDRGEKSYNEQFF. The DNA of the CDR3 is TGCGCCAGCAGCCAAGATAGGGGGGAGAAATCCTACAATGAGCAGTTCTTC.

This clonotype was found a few times. The chain links TRBV3-1 to TRBJ2-5, with D maybe TRBD2 (5 bases). The J call is in doubt because the DNA end fits TRBJ2-7 better. The CDR3 runs to 13 residues. CDR1 is LGHDT, CDR2 YNNKEL, per germline (reference sequence). The chain's CDR3 is CASSSLTGNEQYF. As DNA, the CDR3 is TGTGCCAGCAGCTCTCTCACGGGGAACGAGCAGTACTTC.

The chain carries TRBV3-1 and TRBJ2-3; D is undetermined. Germline CDR1 is LGHDT and CDR2 is YNNKEL (reference sequence). The CDR3 consists of 15 residues. Trimming took off 6 bases at V and 0 bases at J, with 13 bases between the two ends. The DNA for the CDR3 is TGTGCCAGCAGTCCAGGAACCATTAGCACAGATACGCAGTATTTT. It specifies CASSPGTISTDTQYF.

V gene TRBV20-1 combines with J gene TRBJ1-4, with TRBD1 matching 7 bases. Germline assignment: CDR1 DFQATT and CDR2 SNEGSKA (reference sequence). With 4 bases clipped from V and 4 bases from J, the junction kept 3 bases outside the gene matches. The CDR3 runs 13 residues. DNA for the CDR3: TGCAGTGCTACGACAGGGATTAATGAAAAACTGTTTTTT. This sequence encodes CSATTGINEKLFF.

The rearrangement joins TRBV11-1 to TRBJ2-1; 10 positions agree with TRBD2. V lost 4 bases, J lost 6 bases, and 6 bases stayed unmatched. CDR1 is SGHAT, CDR2 FQDESV, per germline (reference sequence). The CDR3 is 15 residues long. This chain's CDR3 is CASSSPSSGSNEQFF. The CDR3, as DNA: TGTGCCAGCAGCTCCCCGTCTAGCGGGAGCAATGAGCAGTTCTTC.

The gene calls are TRBV5-1 and TRBJ2-1, with D perhaps matching TRBD1 (6 bases). Germline V CDR1 and CDR2: SGHRS, YFSETQ. CDR3 length equals 13 residues. V lost 3 bases, J lost 6 bases, and 10 bases lay in between. The CDR3 nucleotides are TGCGCCAGCAGCTGGGGACACACCAATGAGCAGTTCTTC. Protein sequence: CASSWGHTNEQFF.

This clonotype showed up just a few times. The chain has TRBV24-1 and TRBJ2-1, with 10 bases identical to TRBD1. This CDR3 has 16 residues. Germline CDR1 is KGHDR and CDR2 is SFDVKD. With 2 bases clipped from V and 6 bases from J, the junction kept 6 bases outside the gene matches. CDR3 coding DNA: TGTGCCACCAGTGATTCACGACAGGGGGCTGGCAATGAGCAGTTCTTC. This encodes CATSDSRQGAGNEQFF.

The chain recombines TRBV29-1 with TRBJ2-1; no definite D call. Germline CDR1 reads SQVTM; CDR2 reads ANQGSEA. Between the trimmed V and J ends, which lost 6 bases and 0 bases, there was a span of 9 bases. There are 13 residues in the CDR3. The CDR3 DNA is TGCAGCGTCGTCGCGGACTCCTACAATGAGCAGTTCTTC. It yields the protein CSVVADSYNEQFF.

This clonotype was counted only a few times. CDR3: CASSYRDRENIQYF. The CDR3 coding sequence is TGTGCCAGTAGTTACCGGGACCGAGAAAACATTCAGTACTTC. The chain employs TRBV19 and TRBJ2-4; the D call may be TRBD1 or TRBD2 (5 bases each). CDR1 LNHDA and CDR2 SQIVND come from the germline V gene (reference sequence). Trimming removed 5 bases at V and 5 bases at J, with 13 bases between. The CDR3 contains 14 residues.

V and J are TRBV20-1 and TRBJ2-7; TRBD1 aligns across 8 bases. Germline V gene sequence: CDR1 DFQATT, CDR2 SNEGSKA (reference sequence). V lost 5 bases and J lost 2; bases outside the gene matches: 5. The CDR3 totals 13 residues. The CDR3 sequence is CSAFGQGPYEQYF. In DNA form, the CDR3 reads TGCAGTGCTTTTGGACAGGGACCCTACGAGCAGTACTTC.

Many counts were recorded for this clonotype. The chain employs TRBV28 and TRBJ2-7; 7 bases map to TRBD2. This CDR3 is built from 13 residues. J was trimmed by 3 bases and V by 5 bases; bases with no gene match: 4. Germline lookup yields CDR1 MDHEN and CDR2 SYDVKM. The CDR3 region is CASSTGRVYEQYF. The CDR3 coding sequence is TGTGCCAGCAGTACTGGGAGGGTCTACGAGCAGTACTTC.

As regards this clonotype: Germline is not matched at one junction end, which may reflect a read error. This rearrangement joins TRBV6-5 to TRBJ2-1; 7 bases are a match to TRBD2. This CDR3 region has 15 residues. From germline, CDR1 is MNHEY and CDR2 SVGAGI. The DNA for the CDR3 is TGTGCCAGCAGTTATAACGGGGGGACCTCTAATGGGCAGTTCTTC. Translating gives CASSYNGGTSNGQFF.

V usage is TRBV5-1 and J usage is TRBJ1-1, with D possibly TRBD1 on 6 matching bases. The V end was cut by 0 bases, the J end by 1 base, with 10 bases between. Germline CDR1 and CDR2: SGHRS and YFSETQ. This CDR3 is built from 15 residues. The CDR3 DNA is TGCGCCAGCAGCTTGGGAGGGGGATCGAACACTGAAGCTTTCTTT. It is translated as CASSLGGGSNTEAFF.

This clonotype was counted a few times. The V gene is TRBV2, the J gene TRBJ1-4; no reliable D call. V lost 6 bases, J lost 6 bases, and 8 bases lay in between. The CDR3 contains 12 residues. Germline V lookup: CDR1 SNHLY, CDR2 FYNNEI. CDR3 sequence reads: CASSESDEKLFF. In DNA form, the CDR3 reads TGTGCCAGCAGCGAGTCCGATGAAAAACTGTTTTTT.

The chain recombines TRBV20-1 with TRBJ2-3, with no clear D. This CDR3 is built from 14 residues. Germline-derived CDR1 and CDR2 are DFQATT and SNEGSKA (reference sequence). Trimming cost V 1 base and J 2 bases, with 10 bases left between them. CDR3 sequence (DNA): TGCAGTGCTAGAGTCCTGCGGCACACAGATACGCAGTATTTT. Its translation: CSARVLRHTDTQYF.

The V gene is TRBV7-9, the J gene TRBJ2-5; TRBD1 matches at 8 bases. Looked up from germline, CDR1 is SEHNR and CDR2 is FQNEAQ (reference sequence). CDR3 length: 15 amino acids. The V and J ends lost 0 bases and 6 bases, in that order; junction bases with no gene match: 6. The CDR3 loop is CASSLAQGASKTQYF. CDR3 nucleotides: TGTGCCAGCAGCTTAGCTCAGGGGGCCTCGAAGACCCAGTACTTC. Full variable domain (remainder filled in from reference TRBV7-9 and TRBJ2-5): DTGVSQNPRHKITKRGQNVTFRCDPISEHNRLYWYRQTLGQGPEFLTYFQNEAQLEKSRLLSDRFSAERPKGSFSTLEIQRTEQGDSAMYLCASSLAQGASKTQYFGPGTRLLVL.

As to this clonotype: This may be a read error: a much more frequent sequence differs by one nucleotide. Given the absence of the conserved phenylalanine or tryptophan at the CDR3 end, a read error is likely. V is TRBV4-3 and J is TRBJ2-1, with TRBD1 matching 8 bases. Germline values: CDR1 LGHNA, CDR2 YSLEER. The V segment lost 0 bases and the J segment 4 bases; nucleotides outside the gene matches: 5. The CDR3 totals 16 residues. The CDR3 bases are TGCGCCAGCAGCCAAGAATTAGGGACAGGTTACAATGAGCAGTTCTCC. Encoded protein: CASSQELGTGYNEQFS.

This clonotype was observed once. The genes are TRBV2 and TRBJ2-1, with 8 nucleotides matching TRBD2. CDR3 length equals 14 residues. Germline CDR1 SNHLY, CDR2 FYNNEI. V shed 7 bases, J shed 9 bases, and the junction held 11 bases outside the gene matches. CDR3 loop: CASKLAADGGEQFF. The CDR3 DNA sequence: TGTGCCAGCAAACTAGCGGCCGATGGGGGTGAGCAGTTCTTC. The whole variable domain, filled in from reference TRBV2 and TRBJ2-1, reads EPEVTQTPSHQVTQMGQEVILRCVPISNHLYFYWYRQILGQKVEFLVSFYNNEISEKSEIFDDQFSVERPDGSNFTLKIRSTKLEDSAMYFCASKLAADGGEQFFGPGTRLTVL.

Concerning this clonotype itself: An end of the junction does not agree with germline; a read error may underlie this. The rearrangement links TRBV7-2 to TRBJ2-1; D ambiguous. Germline loops: CDR1 SGHTA, CDR2 FQGNSA. The CDR3 consists of 15 residues. CDR3 amino acids: CASILAQSSYNEQFF. DNA for the CDR3: TGTGCCAGCATCTTAGCCCAAAGCTCCTACAATGAGCAGTTCTTC.

DNA for the CDR3: TGTGCCAGCAGCCCCCGACTAGTTGCGTTCTTC. This translates into CASSPRLVAFF. This chain connects TRBV7-3 to TRBJ2-1; possibly TRBD2 for D (6 bases). V lost 5 bases, J lost 15 bases, and 14 bases lay in between. The CDR3 is made up of 11 amino acids. The germline CDR1 and CDR2 sequences are SGHTA and FQGTGA. Filled out from reference TRBV7-3 and TRBJ2-1, the complete variable domain reads GAGVSQTPSNKVTEKGKYVELRCDPISGHTALYWYRQSLGQGPEFLIYFQGTGAADDSGLPNDRFFAVRPEGSVSTLKIQRTERGDSAVYLCASSPRLVAFFGPGTRLTVL.

The chain joins TRBV6-6 to TRBJ1-5; D ambiguous. The CDR3 consists of 15 residues. Germline V CDR1 and CDR2: MNHNY, SVGAGI (reference sequence). V lost 4 bases and J lost 7, with 17 bases in between. CDR3 amino acids: CASSSGLEVGQPQHF. In DNA form, the CDR3 reads TGTGCCAGCAGTTCAGGCTTGGAGGTCGGGCAGCCCCAGCATTTT.

The rearrangement joins TRBV10-3 to TRBJ2-3; D is undetermined. V lost 3 bases to trimming and J lost 6 bases, with 4 bases between them. The CDR3 extends over 11 amino acids. CDR1 is ENHRY and CDR2 is SYGVKD in the germline V gene. CDR3 region: CAISDRDTQYF. In DNA, the CDR3 is TGTGCCATCAGTGACCGGGATACGCAGTATTTT.

This clonotype was found many times. The chain carries TRBV5-1 and TRBJ1-4; TRBD1 is a possible D gene (5 bases). The germline CDR1 and CDR2 sequences are SGHRS and YFSETQ. This CDR3 is 15 amino acids long. V was pared by 0 bases and J by 8 bases, with 14 bases between. Here the CDR3 DNA reads TGCGCCAGCAGCTTGGCCCTGCAGGGAGGAGAAAAACTGTTTTTT. Protein: CASSLALQGGEKLFF.

In this sample, this clonotype turned up a few times. The rearrangement joins TRBV7-6 to TRBJ2-1, with 7 nucleotides matching TRBD2. V gave up 5 bases and J gave up 4 bases; unmatched junction bases: 8. Germline lookup yields CDR1 SGHVS and CDR2 FNYEAQ. The CDR3 spans 15 residues. CDR3 residues: CASSPSTSSYNEQFF. The CDR3 coding sequence is TGTGCCAGCAGCCCCTCGACTAGCAGTTACAATGAGCAGTTCTTC.

The V and J genes are TRBV5-6 and TRBJ1-4; 9 bases match TRBD1. The V gene's germline CDR1 is SGHDT and CDR2 YYEEEE. The CDR3 covers 15 residues. With 4 bases clipped from V and 5 bases from J, the junction kept 6 bases outside the gene matches. Here the CDR3 reads CASSAGTGRNEKLFF. As DNA, the CDR3 is TGTGCCAGCAGCGCTGGGACAGGGCGAAATGAAAAACTGTTTTTT. The full variable domain, completed using reference TRBV5-6 and TRBJ1-4, is DAGVTQSPTHLIKTRGQQVTLRCSPKSGHDTVSWYQQALGQGPQFIFQYYEEEERQRGNFPDRFSGHQFPNYSSELNVNALLLGDSALYLCASSAGTGRNEKLFFGSGTQLSVL.

The chain has TRBV5-6 and TRBJ2-5; TRBD2 agrees at 9 bases. The J call may be incorrect, as the DNA end agrees better with TRBJ2-1. The CDR3 loop spans 15 amino acids. Germline CDR1 is SGHDT and CDR2 is YYEEEE. CDR3 amino acids: CASSLHVSGRGEQFF. The CDR3 DNA reads as TGTGCCAGCAGCTTGCACGTTAGCGGGAGAGGTGAGCAGTTCTTC.

This clonotype was seen a handful of times. The rearrangement links TRBV29-1 to TRBJ2-5, with D possibly called TRBD1 or TRBD2 (6 bases each). The DNA matches TRBJ2-1 better at its end, which makes the J call doubtful. Per germline, CDR1 SQVTM and CDR2 ANQGSEA. This CDR3 has 13 residues. CDR3 sequence (DNA): TGCAGCGTTAGAACCCGGGGGACAAGTGAGCAGTTCTTC. This gives the protein CSVRTRGTSEQFF.

The chain carries TRBV28 and TRBJ2-5; D gene uncertain. CDR3 length equals 13 residues. Looked up from germline, CDR1 is MDHEN and CDR2 is SYDVKM. Trimming cost V 6 bases and J 5 bases, with 13 bases left between them. The CDR3 protein is CASRLVERETQYF. DNA of the CDR3: TGTGCCAGCAGATTAGTGGAGAGGGAGACCCAGTACTTC.

V is TRBV7-3 and J is TRBJ1-1; D is perhaps TRBD1 (5 bases). This CDR3 spans 12 amino acids. Trimming shortened V by 5 bases and J by 11 bases, and 15 bases separated the two germline ends. Germline values: CDR1 SGHTA, CDR2 FQGTGA. The CDR3 loop is CASSRTGAAAFF. CDR3 sequence (DNA): TGTGCCAGCAGCAGGACTGGGGCGGCGGCTTTCTTT.